The 21 T cell receptor beta chains below were found in one sample sequenced in a study of blood T cell repertoires in COVID-19. Profiling relied on immunoSEQ multiplex PCR, and the TCRdb table lists in-frame clones only, not all of them. The table lists around 200,000 clones, 85% to 90% of them singletons. The sample comprised PBMCs or T cells enriched from blood (not recorded which). The receptors stem from a woman aged 50 to 60 in a cohort exposed to, infected with or recovered from COVID-19 (not recorded which).

This chain joins TRBV12-3 or TRBV12-4 and TRBJ2-1, with a possible D match to TRBD2 (5 bases). V was shortened by 5 bases and J by 9 bases, with 14 bases between the two germline ends. The CDR3 has 13 residues. As DNA, the CDR3 is TGTGCCAGCAGTCCTCAGGTTGCGGGTGAGCAGTTCTTC. This gives the protein CASSPQVAGEQFF.

V usage is TRBV9 and J usage is TRBJ1-5; 10 bases match TRBD1. Trimming cost V 4 bases and J 5 bases; bases outside gene matches: 3. The CDR3 is 14 amino acids. Germline CDR1 is SGDLS and CDR2 is YYNGEE. The CDR3 reads CASSPDRGDQPQHF. The CDR3 coding sequence is TGTGCCAGCAGCCCGGACAGGGGGGATCAGCCCCAGCATTTT. Complete variable domain (other parts from reference TRBV9 and TRBJ1-5): DSGVTQTPKHLITATGQRVTLRCSPRSGDLSVYWYQQSLDQGLQFLIQYYNGEERAKGNILERFSAQQFPDLHSELNLSSLELGDSALYFCASSPDRGDQPQHFGDGTRLSIL.

The chain combines TRBV7-6 with TRBJ1-1; 10 nucleotides agree with TRBD1. The germline V gene encodes CDR1 SGHVS and CDR2 FNYEAQ. This CDR3 has 15 residues. V shed 1 base, J shed 5 bases, and the junction held 4 bases outside the gene matches. The CDR3 region has the DNA TGTGCCAGCAGCTTAGGGGGGACAGGGGTGACTGAAGCTTTCTTT. This sequence encodes CASSLGGTGVTEAFF.

The chain carries TRBV27 and TRBJ2-1; D is unresolved. Germline lookup yields CDR1 MNHEY and CDR2 SMNVEV (reference sequence). CDR3 length equals 17 residues. The V gene lost 0 bases and the J gene lost 1 base, with 13 bases spanning the gap. CDR3 residues: CASSLSADSISYNEQFF. The DNA for the CDR3 is TGTGCCAGCAGTTTATCGGCAGATTCAATATCCTACAATGAGCAGTTCTTC.

The rearrangement uses TRBV7-2 and TRBJ1-6; 7 bases align to TRBD1. The CDR3 is 15 amino acids. V was pared by 2 bases and J by 9 bases, with 7 bases of the junction left unmatched. From germline, CDR1 is SGHTA and CDR2 FQGNSA. The CDR3 region is CASSLRDSQTSPLHF. DNA of the CDR3: TGTGCCAGCAGCTTAAGGGACAGCCAAACTTCACCCCTCCACTTT.

J is TRBJ1-3 and V is TRBV27; D is undetermined. Germline V CDR1 and CDR2: MNHEY, SMNVEV (reference sequence). Trimming pared 4 bases from V and 4 bases from J, leaving 14 bases between. CDR3 length: 15 amino acids. CDR3 nucleotides: TGTGCCAGCAGTTCCAACAGTCGTCGGGGAAACACCATATATTTT. It translates to CASSSNSRRGNTIYF.

The rearrangement joins TRBV6-6 to TRBJ2-3; D is uncertain. Germline CDR1 is MNHNY and CDR2 is SVGAGI (reference sequence). The CDR3 covers 12 residues. Trimming stripped 2 bases from V and 7 bases from J, with 7 bases between. For the CDR3, the DNA is TGTGCCAGCAGTTACACTAAAAATACGCAGTATTTT. It encodes CASSYTKNTQYF.

Only one count was recorded for this clone. The chain combines TRBV28 with TRBJ2-5, with 16 bases that match TRBD2. This CDR3 contains 18 residues. CDR1 is MDHEN, CDR2 SYDVKM, per germline. The V gene end was trimmed by 5 bases and the J gene end by 5 bases; junction bases not matched to a gene: 11. CDR3 loop: CASSTPGLAGGLMETQYF. CDR3 in DNA: TGTGCCAGCAGTACCCCGGGACTAGCGGGGGGGCTTATGGAGACCCAGTACTTC.

The chain recombines TRBV5-4 with TRBJ2-3; 11 positions match TRBD2. The germline V gene has CDR1 SGHNT and CDR2 YYREEE (reference sequence). This CDR3 has 15 amino acids. V lost 9 bases and J lost 2; bases outside the gene matches: 8. The CDR3 is CATHSGGALTDTQYF. Written as DNA, the CDR3 is TGTGCCACCCATAGCGGGGGGGCCCTCACAGATACGCAGTATTTT.

The rearrangement joins TRBV19 to TRBJ1-1; TRBD1 matches at 8 bases. V lost 5 bases to trimming and J lost 0 bases; unmatched junction nucleotides: 2. Per germline, CDR1 LNHDA and CDR2 SQIVND (reference sequence). This CDR3 contains 14 residues. CDR3 amino acids: CASSRQGMNTEAFF. CDR3 nucleotide sequence: TGTGCCAGTAGTCGACAGGGGATGAACACTGAAGCTTTCTTT.

The chain has TRBV30 and TRBJ2-3; 7 nucleotides line up with TRBD2. Unmatched junction bases numbered 8, after V lost 3 bases and J lost 5 bases. Germline CDR1 is GTSNPN and CDR2 is SVGIG (reference sequence). The CDR3 consists of 14 residues. CDR3 nucleotide sequence: TGTGCCTGGAGACTGATCCAGCGGGGAGATACGCAGTATTTT. It encodes CAWRLIQRGDTQYF. Supplemented by reference TRBV30 and TRBJ2-3, the full variable domain reads SQTIHQWPATLVQPVGSPLSLECTVEGTSNPNLYWYRQAAGRGLQLLFYSVGIGQISSEVPQNLSASRPQDRQFILSSKKLLLSDSGFYLCAWRLIQRGDTQYFGPGTRLTVL.

The table lists this clone with a few counts. The same CDR3 also results from other DNA sequences found in this sample. This sequence joins TRBV11-1 and TRBJ2-7, with 8 bases aligning to TRBD1. This CDR3 spans 14 amino acids. The V gene end was trimmed by 5 bases and the J gene end by 3 bases; junction bases not matched to a gene: 6. Germline lookup yields CDR1 SGHAT and CDR2 FQDESV (reference sequence). As DNA, the CDR3 is TGTGCCAGCAGCCCTCGGACAGGGAACTACGAGCAGTACTTC. Translating gives CASSPRTGNYEQYF.

The chain employs TRBV9 and TRBJ2-1; D is possibly TRBD1 (5 bases). V was clipped by 5 bases and J by 9 bases, with 24 bases between them. This CDR3 has 16 amino acids. Germline assignment: CDR1 SGDLS and CDR2 YYNGEE. CDR3 DNA: TGTGCCAGCAGTCGGTCCCCCGGCTACACAAGGGGTGAGCAGTTCTTC. Translating gives CASSRSPGYTRGEQFF.

The chain employs TRBV7-3 and TRBJ1-6, with 11 bases aligning to TRBD1. In germline, CDR1 is SGHTA, CDR2 FQGTGA. The length of the CDR3 is 13 residues. V was clipped by 4 bases and J by 10 bases; unmatched bases: 0. CDR3 bases: TGTGCCAGCAGCTGGACAGGGGGCTCACCCCTCCACTTT. Amino acid sequence: CASSWTGGSPLHF.

The chain combines TRBV11-2 with TRBJ1-3; no firm D call. This CDR3 has 14 residues. The V gene's germline CDR1 is SGHAT and CDR2 FQNNGV. V was cut by 5 bases and J by 3 bases, with 11 bases left in between. The chain's CDR3 is CASSPITFGNTIYF. The CDR3 DNA reads TGTGCCAGCAGCCCTATAACTTTTGGAAACACCATATATTTT.

This clone came up once. The chain recombines TRBV20-1 with TRBJ1-6; 9 bases fit TRBD1. J lost 7 bases, V lost 3 bases, and 7 bases had no gene match. The V gene's germline CDR1 is DFQATT and CDR2 SNEGSKA (reference sequence). This CDR3 has 15 amino acids. The CDR3 DNA reads TGCAGTGCTAGTCGGAAGGACAGGGGAAATTCACCCCTCCACTTT. Translation gives CSASRKDRGNSPLHF.

CDR3 sequence: CASSHLPGQGTTGELFF. The CDR3, as DNA: TGCGCCAGCAGCCACTTACCGGGACAGGGTACCACCGGGGAGCTGTTTTTT. The chain is built from TRBV4-1 and TRBJ2-2, with 9 bases fitting TRBD1. The CDR3 sequence is 17 residues long. Germline V gene lookup returns CDR1 MGHRA and CDR2 YSYEKL. V dropped 3 bases and J dropped 4; count of bases not matched to a gene: 9.

Comments on this clone: This specimen includes other DNA sequences encoding the same CDR3. CDR3 DNA: TGTGCCAGCAGCCCTCAGAACACAGATACGCAGTATTTT. It yields the protein CASSPQNTDTQYF. This rearrangement joins TRBV7-3 to TRBJ2-3, with unresolved D. Germline lookup yields CDR1 SGHTA and CDR2 FQGTGA. CDR3 length: 13 amino acids. V was trimmed by 5 bases and J by 2 bases, leaving 8 bases between them.

CDR3 DNA: TGTGCCAGCAGCCCCCTAGGACTAGCGGGGGCCCCTCCCTACAATGAGCAGTTCTTC. Translation gives CASSPLGLAGAPPYNEQFF. The gene calls are TRBV7-2 and TRBJ2-1; 13 bases fit TRBD2. There are 19 residues in the CDR3. The V segment lost 5 bases and the J segment 2 bases; nucleotides outside the gene matches: 12. The germline V gene has CDR1 SGHTA and CDR2 FQGNSA.

The table lists this clone with a count of one. The V gene is TRBV28, the J gene TRBJ2-7, with 7 nucleotides matching TRBD1. Germline V gene sequence: CDR1 MDHEN, CDR2 SYDVKM. This CDR3 is 15 amino acids long. V lost 6 bases to trimming and J lost 3 bases; unmatched junction nucleotides: 11. The CDR3 loop is CASSRTGLAGYEQYF. The CDR3 bases are TGTGCCAGCAGCCGGACAGGACTTGCGGGCTACGAGCAGTACTTC.

This clone was observed a single time. J is TRBJ2-5 and V is TRBV10-1; tentatively, D is TRBD1 (6 bases). The CDR3 covers 14 residues. CDR1 WNHNN and CDR2 SYGVQD come from the germline V gene (reference sequence). The V end lost 1 base, the J end lost 3 bases, and 9 bases lay between the germline ends. In DNA form, the CDR3 reads TGCGCCAGCAGTGAGTGGGGGCCTGAAGAGACCCAGTACTTC. This codes for CASSEWGPEETQYF.